This T cell receptor (beta chain) was sequenced in a study of identifying expanded T cells in peripheral blood. Measured with immunoSEQ multiplex PCR; TCRdb has only the in-frame clones, and not every one. This sample yields about 82,000 clones, of which around 90% are seen a single time; approximately 7% belongs to the top ten. Whole-study results and caveats: Over approximately two and four weeks, about 15 and 19 clones changed, versus around 1.1 between replicates.

The CDR3 covers 18 residues. Germline CDR1 is LNHDA and CDR2 is SQIVND (reference sequence). Trimming cost V 1 base and J 4 bases, with 19 bases left between them. On this clone: Its antigen is undetermined.

During the collection period, no donor immune events like infections were recorded. This chain links TRBV19 with TRBJ2-2, with a tentative D call TRBD2 (6 bases). This sequence was found in a person between 18 and 75 years old in good health. Sample: blood. The CDR3 DNA reads TGTGCCAGTAGTATAGCGGGGCCCTTTGGGGGGACCACCGGGGAGCTGTTTTTT. It is translated as CASSIAGPFGGTTGELFF. Combining the CDR3 with reference TRBV19 and TRBJ2-2 gives the whole variable domain DGGITQSPKYLFRKEGQNVTLSCEQNLNHDAMYWYRQDPGQGLRLIYYSQIVNDFQKGDIAEGYSVSREKKESFPLTVTSAQKNPTAFYLCASSIAGPFGGTTGELFFGEGSRLTVL.